A selection of T cell receptor beta chains follows, all from one sample in a study of T cell responses to AZD1222 COVID-19 vaccine. Generated by immunoSEQ multiplex PCR, the TCRdb table keeps only in-frame clones and is missing some. The sample includes over 70,000 clones, roughly 90% of them seen just once. The sequences come from peripheral blood, collected 28 days after the second AZD1222 dose. These receptors were collected from an adult who received the AZD1222 COVID-19 vaccine. CDR3s include the opening cysteine and the closing phenylalanine or tryptophan. Each record gives: CDR3 length, clone size, J gene, V gene, D gene, CDR3 protein, CDR3 DNA. The D gene is left open where the match is weak. Rows may omit the clone size; those that give it use once, few, many or a size class.

len: 17
abundance: .
j_gene: TRBJ1-1
v_gene: TRBV25-1
d_gene: TRBD1
CDR3aa: CASSDQRTGAGNTEAFF
CDR3nt: TGTGCCAGCAGTGACCAAAGGACAGGGGCCGGGAACACTGAAGCTTTCTTT

len: 16
abundance: few
j_gene: TRBJ1-2
v_gene: TRBV29-1
d_gene: .
CDR3aa: CSVVWLGFPSHYGYTF
CDR3nt: TGCAGCGTTGTTTGGTTAGGGTTTCCCTCACACTATGGCTACACCTTC

len: 15
abundance: .
j_gene: TRBJ2-5
v_gene: TRBV7-3
d_gene: .
CDR3aa: CASSLAGGSQETQYF
CDR3nt: TGTGCCAGCAGCTTAGCAGGGGGGAGCCAAGAGACCCAGTACTTC

len: 15
abundance: .
j_gene: TRBJ1-2
v_gene: TRBV9
d_gene: .
CDR3aa: CASSVGSIPNYGYTF
CDR3nt: TGTGCCAGCAGCGTAGGTTCCATTCCTAACTATGGCTACACCTTC

len: 14
abundance: .
j_gene: TRBJ2-3
v_gene: TRBV5-5
d_gene: .
CDR3aa: CASSLTGIADTQYF
CDR3nt: TGTGCCAGCAGCCTAACAGGGATCGCAGATACGCAGTATTTT

len: 13
abundance: .
j_gene: TRBJ2-3
v_gene: TRBV5-6
d_gene: .
CDR3aa: CASSLGASDTQYF
CDR3nt: TGTGCCAGCAGCCTAGGAGCATCAGATACGCAGTATTTT

len: 19
abundance: .
j_gene: TRBJ2-6
v_gene: TRBV27
d_gene: .
CDR3aa: CASSLLTGTPITGANVLTF
CDR3nt: TGTGCCAGCAGTTTACTTACCGGGACTCCCATCACTGGGGCCAACGTCCTGACTTTC

len: 14
abundance: .
j_gene: TRBJ1-2
v_gene: TRBV6-1
d_gene: .
CDR3aa: CASSDGPIGYGYTF
CDR3nt: TGTGCCAGCAGTGACGGGCCCATCGGCTATGGCTACACCTTC

len: 14
abundance: .
j_gene: TRBJ1-1
v_gene: TRBV5-1
d_gene: TRBD1
CDR3aa: CASSLDFVPGGAFF
CDR3nt: TGCGCCAGCAGCTTGGACTTCGTTCCAGGGGGAGCTTTCTTT

len: 16
abundance: .
j_gene: TRBJ1-3
v_gene: TRBV4-3
d_gene: .
CDR3aa: CASSQDLGGTGNTIYF
CDR3nt: TGCGCCAGCAGCCAAGATTTGGGGGGGACTGGAAACACCATATATTTT

len: 15
abundance: .
j_gene: TRBJ2-6
v_gene: TRBV27
d_gene: .
CDR3aa: CASSKGTSGANVLTF
CDR3nt: TGTGCCAGCAGTAAGGGGACCTCTGGGGCCAACGTCCTGACTTTC

len: 15
abundance: .
j_gene: TRBJ1-5
v_gene: TRBV6-1
d_gene: .
CDR3aa: CASSELGTPLGPQHF
CDR3nt: TGTGCCAGCAGTGAGCTCGGGACCCCCCTAGGGCCCCAGCATTTT

len: 15
abundance: .
j_gene: TRBJ2-3
v_gene: TRBV6-4
d_gene: TRBD2
CDR3aa: CASSELAASTDTQYF
CDR3nt: TGTGCCAGCAGTGAGCTAGCGGCTAGCACAGATACGCAGTATTTT

len: 13
abundance: .
j_gene: TRBJ1-3
v_gene: TRBV6-5
d_gene: .
CDR3aa: CASSYLSGNTIYF
CDR3nt: TGTGCCAGCAGTTACCTCTCTGGAAACACCATATATTTT

len: 12
abundance: .
j_gene: TRBJ2-2
v_gene: TRBV6-5
d_gene: .
CDR3aa: CASRTNTGELFF
CDR3nt: TGTGCCAGCAGAACGAACACCGGGGAGCTGTTTTTT

len: 15
abundance: .
j_gene: TRBJ1-6
v_gene: TRBV5-1
d_gene: .
CDR3aa: CASSLQGTEYSPLHF
CDR3nt: TGCGCCAGCAGCTTGCAGGGGACCGAGTATTCACCCCTCCACTTT

len: 14
abundance: .
j_gene: TRBJ1-6
v_gene: TRBV7-2
d_gene: .
CDR3aa: CASRGQGLGSPLHF
CDR3nt: TGTGCCAGCAGAGGGCAGGGCCTTGGGTCACCCCTCCACTTT

len: 15
abundance: .
j_gene: TRBJ1-4
v_gene: TRBV19
d_gene: .
CDR3aa: CASSIPGGAVWKLFF
CDR3nt: TGTGCCAGTAGTATCCCGGGTGGGGCCGTATGGAAACTGTTTTTT

len: 16
abundance: .
j_gene: TRBJ1-5
v_gene: TRBV4-1
d_gene: .
CDR3aa: CASSQVRGDSNQPQHF
CDR3nt: TGCGCCAGCAGCCAAGTGCGGGGGGACAGCAATCAGCCCCAGCATTTT

len: 15
abundance: .
j_gene: TRBJ1-2
v_gene: TRBV7-2
d_gene: .
CDR3aa: CASSLGGGGSYGYTF
CDR3nt: TGTGCCAGCAGCTTAGGGGGGGGCGGGAGCTATGGCTACACCTTC

len: 16
abundance: .
j_gene: TRBJ2-2
v_gene: TRBV5-1
d_gene: .
CDR3aa: CASSLVLGANTGELFF
CDR3nt: TGCGCCAGCAGCTTGGTTTTGGGTGCGAACACCGGGGAGCTGTTTTTT

len: 16
abundance: .
j_gene: TRBJ2-2
v_gene: TRBV19
d_gene: .
CDR3aa: CASTRRGLVGAGELFF
CDR3nt: TGTGCCAGTACGAGGCGGGGGCTAGTCGGGGCCGGGGAGCTGTTTTTT

len: 13
abundance: .
j_gene: TRBJ1-2
v_gene: TRBV3-1/TRBV3-2
d_gene: .
CDR3aa: CASSQGADYGYTF
CDR3nt: TGTGCCAGCAGCCAAGGGGCCGACTATGGCTACACCTTC

len: 15
abundance: .
j_gene: TRBJ1-4
v_gene: TRBV19
d_gene: .
CDR3aa: CASSIAAGIEEKLFF
CDR3nt: TGTGCCAGTAGTATAGCGGCAGGGATTGAAGAAAAACTGTTTTTT

len: 16
abundance: .
j_gene: TRBJ2-3
v_gene: TRBV28
d_gene: TRBD2
CDR3aa: CASSTGTSVNTDTQYF
CDR3nt: TGTGCCAGCAGTACCGGGACTAGCGTTAACACAGATACGCAGTATTTT

len: 16
abundance: .
j_gene: TRBJ2-1
v_gene: TRBV6-5
d_gene: TRBD2
CDR3aa: CASSSLGTSGGDEQFF
CDR3nt: TGTGCCAGCAGTTCACTCGGGACTAGCGGGGGGGATGAGCAGTTCTTC

len: 14
abundance: .
j_gene: TRBJ2-2
v_gene: TRBV6-4
d_gene: .
CDR3aa: CASSDRGGTGELFF
CDR3nt: TGTGCCAGCAGTGACAGGGGAGGCACCGGGGAGCTGTTTTTT

len: 18
abundance: .
j_gene: TRBJ2-3
v_gene: TRBV13
d_gene: .
CDR3aa: CASSLDPRSRGVTDTQYF
CDR3nt: TGTGCCAGCAGCTTGGATCCCCGAAGTAGGGGCGTAACAGATACGCAGTATTTT

len: 16
abundance: once
j_gene: TRBJ2-3
v_gene: TRBV6-4
d_gene: TRBD2
CDR3aa: CASSDGPSGGSDTQYF
CDR3nt: TGTGCCAGCAGTGACGGTCCGAGCGGGGGATCAGATACGCAGTATTTT

len: 14
abundance: .
j_gene: TRBJ2-5
v_gene: TRBV19
d_gene: .
CDR3aa: CASSFADGGETQYF
CDR3nt: TGTGCCAGTAGTTTCGCGGACGGGGGAGAGACCCAGTACTTC

len: 15
abundance: once
j_gene: TRBJ2-2
v_gene: TRBV19
d_gene: TRBD2
CDR3aa: CASRQAGANTGELFF
CDR3nt: TGTGCCAGTAGGCAGGCGGGGGCGAACACCGGGGAGCTGTTTTTT

len: 15
abundance: .
j_gene: TRBJ2-5
v_gene: TRBV7-6
d_gene: .
CDR3aa: CASSSHPSGLGTQYF
CDR3nt: TGTGCCAGCAGCTCCCACCCGAGCGGACTGGGGACCCAGTACTTC

len: 17
abundance: .
j_gene: TRBJ2-1
v_gene: TRBV7-2
d_gene: TRBD1
CDR3aa: CASSSFQGAFSYNEQFF
CDR3nt: TGTGCCAGCAGCTCCTTTCAGGGGGCATTCTCCTACAATGAGCAGTTCTTC

len: 16
abundance: few
j_gene: TRBJ1-1
v_gene: TRBV4-1
d_gene: .
CDR3aa: CASSQVQGRRNTEAFF
CDR3nt: TGCGCCAGCAGCCAAGTGCAAGGACGCAGGAACACTGAAGCTTTCTTT

len: 17
abundance: .
j_gene: TRBJ2-1
v_gene: TRBV9
d_gene: TRBD2
CDR3aa: CASSAGTSGGAGNEQFF
CDR3nt: TGTGCCAGCAGCGCAGGGACTAGCGGGGGGGCCGGCAATGAGCAGTTCTTC

len: 17
abundance: .
j_gene: TRBJ2-7
v_gene: TRBV21-1
d_gene: .
CDR3aa: CASSKAIPGTGAYEQYF
CDR3nt: TGTGCCAGCAGCAAAGCCATCCCCGGGACAGGCGCCTACGAGCAGTACTTC

len: 16
abundance: .
j_gene: TRBJ2-1
v_gene: TRBV6-4
d_gene: TRBD1
CDR3aa: CASSANFGTGGDEQFF
CDR3nt: TGTGCCAGCAGCGCCAACTTTGGGACAGGGGGCGATGAGCAGTTCTTC